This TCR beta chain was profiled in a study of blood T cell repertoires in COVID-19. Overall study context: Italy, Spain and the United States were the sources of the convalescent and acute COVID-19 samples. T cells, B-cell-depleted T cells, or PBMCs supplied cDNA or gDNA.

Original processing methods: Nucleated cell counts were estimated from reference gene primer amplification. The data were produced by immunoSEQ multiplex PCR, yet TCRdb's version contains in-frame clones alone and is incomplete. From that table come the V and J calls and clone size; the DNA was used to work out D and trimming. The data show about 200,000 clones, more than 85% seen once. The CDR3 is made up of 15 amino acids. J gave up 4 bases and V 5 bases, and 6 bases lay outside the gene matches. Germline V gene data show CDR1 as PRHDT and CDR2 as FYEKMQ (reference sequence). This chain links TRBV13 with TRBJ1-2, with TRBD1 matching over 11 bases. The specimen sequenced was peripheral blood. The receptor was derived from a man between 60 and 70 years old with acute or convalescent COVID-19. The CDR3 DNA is TGTGCCAGCAGCCGCGGCGGGACAGGGGGCTATGGCTACACCTTC. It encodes CASSRGGTGGYGYTF.